A selection of T cell receptor beta chains follows, all from one sample in a study of technical replicates of blood from several donors. Clones were read by immunoSEQ multiplex PCR, and TCRdb kept only the in-frame ones, dropping some. The sample records tens of thousands of clones, 91% being singletons. The sequenced material came from T cells isolated from PBMCs. The receptors shown here come from a human donor in good health. Both conserved end residues are part of each CDR3. The D gene is left open where the match is weak. Clone size appears in some rows only: once, few, many, or a class for an expanded clone.

D gene	V gene	J gene	clone size	CDR3 DNA	CDR3 protein
TRBD2	TRBV28	TRBJ2-3	.	TGTGCCAGCAGAGGGACTAGCGGGGAAACAGATACGCAGTATTTT	CASRGTSGETDTQYF
TRBD2	TRBV27	TRBJ2-3	.	TGTGCCAGCAGTTTAAGCGGGAGGGCCACGGACGGCACAGATACGCAGTATTTT	CASSLSGRATDGTDTQYF
.	TRBV4-1	TRBJ2-5	.	TGCGCCAGCAGCCAAGGGACAGATAACAGCGAGACCCAGTACTTC	CASSQGTDNSETQYF
.	TRBV5-4	TRBJ1-4	once	TGTGCCAGCAGCCGTCACGGGGGTAATGGGGAAAAACTGTTTTTT	CASSRHGGNGEKLFF
TRBD1	TRBV7-2	TRBJ1-1	.	TGTGCCAGCAGCTATCAGGGGGCTCTTAACACTGAAGCTTTCTTT	CASSYQGALNTEAFF
TRBD1	TRBV7-9	TRBJ2-2	.	TGTGCCAGCAGCTCCAGGACAGGGGGGACCGGGGAGCTGTTTTTT	CASSSRTGGTGELFF
TRBD1	TRBV14	TRBJ2-2	once	TGTGCCAGCAGCCTCAGTTGGTCATGGACAGGGACCGGGGAGCTGTTTTTT	CASSLSWSWTGTGELFF
TRBD1	TRBV23-1	TRBJ1-5	.	TGCGCCAGCAGTCAGATCCGGGACAGGGGGCGTCTTCAGCCCCAGCATTTT	CASSQIRDRGRLQPQHF
.	TRBV4-3	TRBJ2-1	.	TGCGCCAGCAGCCAAGATCCCCAGTTCAATGAGCAGTTCTTC	CASSQDPQFNEQFF
.	TRBV27	TRBJ1-1	.	TGTGCCAGCAGTTTAGCCCTTTCGGGACATATGAACACTGAAGCTTTCTTT	CASSLALSGHMNTEAFF
.	TRBV29-1	TRBJ2-7	.	TGCAGCGGACGGGACACCTACGAGCAGTACTTC	CSGRDTYEQYF
TRBD1	TRBV5-1	TRBJ2-7	.	TGCGCCAGCAGCGCGGGACAGGGATACGAGCAGTACTTC	CASSAGQGYEQYF
TRBD1	TRBV19	TRBJ2-2	.	TGTGCCAGTAGTGCCTACAGGGGGCCCGGGGAGCTGTTTTTT	CASSAYRGPGELFF
.	TRBV7-2	TRBJ2-1	.	TGTGCCAGCAGCTTAGAGGCATTTGGGTATAGCGTCGCCCTAGAGCAGTTCTTC	CASSLEAFGYSVALEQFF
.	TRBV28	TRBJ2-2	.	TGTGCCAGCAGCCTACTCGACAGGACCTTCACCGGGGAGCTGTTTTTT	CASSLLDRTFTGELFF
.	TRBV11-3	TRBJ2-5	.	TGTGCCAGCAGCTTCCAATCCCAGGAGACCCAGTACTTC	CASSFQSQETQYF
.	TRBV19	TRBJ1-5	.	TGTGCCAGTAGTACAGGGATTAGTCAGCCCCAGCATTTT	CASSTGISQPQHF
.	TRBV7-9	TRBJ1-1	few	TGTGCCAGCAGCCCAGACACGAGGGACACTGAAGCTTTCTTT	CASSPDTRDTEAFF
.	TRBV6-1	TRBJ2-2	.	TGTGCCAGCAGTGAACCAACTAGGCCCGGGGAGCTGTTTTTT	CASSEPTRPGELFF
.	TRBV25-1	TRBJ2-2	.	TGTGCCAGCAGTGTCCGGGGGAACACCGGGGAGCTGTTTTTT	CASSVRGNTGELFF
TRBD2	TRBV4-1	TRBJ2-7	.	TGCGCCAGCAGCCCCCAACCCGGACTAGGGGATTTCTCCTACGAGCAGTACTTC	CASSPQPGLGDFSYEQYF
.	TRBV13	TRBJ2-1	.	TGTGCCAGCAGCCAGGACTATGTGAAGCAGTTCTTC	CASSQDYVKQFF
.	TRBV6-5	TRBJ1-1	once	TGTGCCAGCAGCCCTAACCTAAACACTGAAGCTTTCTTT	CASSPNLNTEAFF
.	TRBV9	TRBJ1-1	.	TGTGCCAGCAGCGGCAGGGGAGTTGAAGCTTTCTTT	CASSGRGVEAFF
TRBD1	TRBV7-6	TRBJ2-7	once	TGTGCCAGCAGCCCGATCGAGGGACAGGGCCCCTACGAGCAGTACTTC	CASSPIEGQGPYEQYF
.	TRBV14	TRBJ2-1	once	TGTGCCAGCAGCCAATCCTCTGAGCCTTCCTCCTACAATGAGCAGTTCTTC	CASSQSSEPSSYNEQFF
TRBD1	TRBV2	TRBJ1-1	once	TGTGCCAGCCGAGACAGGGTTTACACTGAAGCTTTCTTT	CASRDRVYTEAFF
.	TRBV5-1	TRBJ2-3	.	TGCGCCAGCAGCTTGGACAACACAGATACGCAGTATTTT	CASSLDNTDTQYF
TRBD1	TRBV5-1	TRBJ2-5	.	TGCGCCAGCAGGCCTGGACAGGGGATGGAGACCCAGTACTTC	CASRPGQGMETQYF
.	TRBV11-1	TRBJ2-3	once	TGTGCCAGCAGCTTAGGCGGAGGGGGCACAGATACGCAGTATTTT	CASSLGGGGTDTQYF
TRBD1	TRBV2	TRBJ2-2	.	TGTGCCAGCAGATCCGGGACAGGGATTACCGGGGAGCTGTTTTTT	CASRSGTGITGELFF
.	TRBV5-5	TRBJ1-5	.	TGTGCCAGCAGCTTGGACTCTAATCAGCCCCAGCATTTT	CASSLDSNQPQHF
TRBD1	TRBV14	TRBJ1-4	.	TGTGCCAGCAGCCGCCGGGAGGGACAGATGATCGGAAAACTGTTTTTT	CASSRREGQMIGKLFF
TRBD1	TRBV9	TRBJ2-7	.	TGTGCCAGCAGCGGACAGGGACCCTACGAGCAGTACTTC	CASSGQGPYEQYF
.	TRBV5-4	TRBJ1-1	.	TGTGCCAGCAGCCTAGAGGTCCGGGGGAGCACTGAAGCTTTCTTT	CASSLEVRGSTEAFF
.	TRBV7-2	TRBJ2-3	.	TGTGCCAGCAGCGCCAGTATTACCGGCACAGATACGCAGTATTTT	CASSASITGTDTQYF
TRBD1	TRBV4-2	TRBJ2-7	.	TGTGCCAGCAGCCAAGTGACGAGGGGGCACGGGGAGCAGTACTTC	CASSQVTRGHGEQYF
TRBD1	TRBV11-2	TRBJ1-2	.	TGTGCCAGCAGCAACAGGGGGCATTATGGCTACACCTTC	CASSNRGHYGYTF
.	TRBV5-6	TRBJ2-4	once	TGTGCCAGCAGCTTGTTAGGGGTAGCCAAAAACATTCAGTACTTC	CASSLLGVAKNIQYF
TRBD2	TRBV6-4	TRBJ2-1	.	TGTGCCAGCAGTGCCGGGGTAGCGGGAGGCCTATACAATGAGCAGTTCTTC	CASSAGVAGGLYNEQFF
TRBD1	TRBV2	TRBJ1-4	.	TGTGCCAGCATAAAGGACAGGGTGTGGGATGAAAAACTGTTTTTT	CASIKDRVWDEKLFF
TRBD1	TRBV25-1	TRBJ2-3	.	TGTGCCAGCAGCGGACAGGGTTTCGATACGCAGTATTTT	CASSGQGFDTQYF
TRBD2	TRBV5-6	TRBJ2-3	.	TGTGCCAGCAGCTACGGGACTAGCGGGAGGGCCACCCCAGATACGCAGTATTTT	CASSYGTSGRATPDTQYF
.	TRBV7-2	TRBJ1-1	.	TGTGCCAGCAGCTTGAACCCCCGTTTCAGGGTCTTGGGCACTGAAGCTTTCTTT	CASSLNPRFRVLGTEAFF
TRBD1	TRBV7-9	TRBJ2-2	.	TGTGCCAGCAGCTCAATACCCAGGGGGCGCGCCGGGGAGCTGTTTTTT	CASSSIPRGRAGELFF
.	TRBV29-1	TRBJ2-5	.	TGCAGCGTTACCGTGGTGGGCACCCAGTACTTC	CSVTVVGTQYF